Listed below are T cell receptor beta chains from one sample, sequenced in a study of human T cells and chemical hapten exposure. MiXCR was run by TCRdb on the RACE reads, yielding one entry per CDR3 protein. The repertoire holds some 120,000 distinct CDR3 sequences, with 12% as singletons. Sequencing used whole blood, obtained in connection with sensitization to the hapten diphenylcyclopropenone (DPC). The receptor source for this set is a woman aged 45-60 years with alopecia areata. Some clones in this sample may be carry-over from other donors' samples. The CDR3 runs from the conserved cysteine through the conserved F or W. Each record gives: D gene, J gene, clone size, V gene, CDR3 protein, CDR3 DNA. D genes are given only for firm matches. Only some rows state a clone size, as once, few, many or a class for expanded clones.

d_gene: TRBD1
j_gene: TRBJ2-1
abundance: many
v_gene: TRBV29-1
CDR3aa: CSAMARLQGLYNEQFF
CDR3nt: TGCAGCGCCATGGCTCGCCTACAGGGGCTCTACAATGAGCAGTTCTTC

d_gene: TRBD1
j_gene: TRBJ1-2
abundance: once
v_gene: TRBV5-1
CDR3aa: CASSLGTGPNYGYTF
CDR3nt: TGCGCCAGCAGCTTGGGGACAGGACCTAACTATGGCTACACCTTC

d_gene: TRBD2
j_gene: TRBJ2-1
abundance: many
v_gene: TRBV29-1
CDR3aa: CSQSGGDEQFF
CDR3nt: TGCAGCCAGAGCGGGGGGGATGAGCAGTTCTTC

d_gene: TRBD1
j_gene: TRBJ2-7
abundance: few
v_gene: TRBV5-5
CDR3aa: CASSLRTGGPLNEQYF
CDR3nt: TGTGCCAGCAGCTTACGGACAGGGGGGCCCTTAAACGAGCAGTACTTC

d_gene: .
j_gene: TRBJ1-1
abundance: few
v_gene: TRBV6-2/TRBV6-3
CDR3aa: CASSYSLSGWARNTEAFF
CDR3nt: TGTGCCAGCAGTTACTCCTTGTCTGGTTGGGCAAGGAACACTGAAGCTTTCTTT

d_gene: TRBD2
j_gene: TRBJ2-1
abundance: few
v_gene: TRBV20-1
CDR3aa: CSARDPGGYNEQFF
CDR3nt: TGCAGTGCTAGAGATCCGGGGGGGTACAATGAGCAGTTCTTC

d_gene: TRBD1
j_gene: TRBJ1-4
abundance: many
v_gene: TRBV7-2
CDR3aa: CASSAPSGTGNEKLFF
CDR3nt: TGTGCCAGCAGCGCCCCTTCCGGGACAGGAAATGAAAAACTGTTTTTT

d_gene: .
j_gene: TRBJ2-1
abundance: few
v_gene: TRBV6-4
CDR3aa: CASSDSINRYNEQFF
CDR3nt: TGTGCCAGCAGTGACTCGATTAATCGCTACAATGAGCAGTTCTTC

d_gene: .
j_gene: TRBJ1-2
abundance: .
v_gene: TRBV11-2
CDR3aa: CASRDVGGYTF
CDR3nt: TGTGCCAGCCGGGACGTTGGAGGCTACACCTTC

d_gene: TRBD1
j_gene: TRBJ1-2
abundance: many
v_gene: TRBV28
CDR3aa: CASSSQGADYGYTF
CDR3nt: TGTGCCAGCAGTTCACAGGGGGCGGACTATGGCTACACCTTC

d_gene: .
j_gene: TRBJ2-2
abundance: few
v_gene: TRBV3-1
CDR3aa: CASSQAMGPTGELFF
CDR3nt: TGTGCCAGCAGCCAAGCAATGGGACCCACCGGGGAGCTGTTTTTT

d_gene: .
j_gene: TRBJ2-7
abundance: few
v_gene: TRBV18
CDR3aa: CASSPPNSQPAYEQYF
CDR3nt: TGTGCCAGCTCACCACCGAATTCTCAACCGGCCTACGAGCAGTACTTC

d_gene: TRBD1
j_gene: TRBJ2-1
abundance: few
v_gene: TRBV11-1
CDR3aa: CASSPRTGLGGDEQFF
CDR3nt: TGTGCCAGCAGCCCAAGGACAGGTCTCGGCGGAGATGAGCAGTTCTTC

d_gene: TRBD1
j_gene: TRBJ1-2
abundance: few
v_gene: TRBV29-1
CDR3aa: CSVARGRVGYTF
CDR3nt: TGCAGCGTTGCCAGGGGGCGGGTTGGCTACACCTTC

d_gene: .
j_gene: TRBJ2-6
abundance: many
v_gene: TRBV20-1
CDR3aa: CSASTRSGANVLTF
CDR3nt: TGCAGTGCTAGTACCCGCTCTGGGGCCAACGTCCTGACTTTC

d_gene: .
j_gene: TRBJ1-5
abundance: many
v_gene: TRBV7-2
CDR3aa: CASSFTAMGNQPQHF
CDR3nt: TGTGCCAGCAGCTTCACAGCTATGGGCAATCAGCCCCAGCATTTT

d_gene: .
j_gene: TRBJ1-1
abundance: many
v_gene: TRBV7-2
CDR3aa: CASSLGGVGEGYEAFF
CDR3nt: TGTGCCAGCAGCTTAGGTGGGGTTGGGGAGGGGTATGAAGCTTTCTTT

d_gene: TRBD1
j_gene: TRBJ2-5
abundance: .
v_gene: TRBV11-2
CDR3aa: CASSARTGGIRTQYF
CDR3nt: TGTGCCAGCAGTGCCCGGACAGGGGGCATTCGGACCCAGTACTTC

d_gene: TRBD2
j_gene: TRBJ2-5
abundance: few
v_gene: TRBV10-3
CDR3aa: CATREEGPAETQYF
CDR3nt: TGTGCCACCCGGGAGGAAGGGCCGGCGGAGACCCAGTACTTC

d_gene: TRBD1
j_gene: TRBJ2-3
abundance: many
v_gene: TRBV27
CDR3aa: CASRPQGVGDTQYF
CDR3nt: TGTGCCAGCAGACCACAGGGGGTCGGGGATACGCAGTATTTT

d_gene: .
j_gene: TRBJ2-7
abundance: .
v_gene: TRBV29-1
CDR3aa: CSVYGQTYEQYF
CDR3nt: TGCAGCGTATACGGACAGACCTACGAGCAGTACTTC

d_gene: .
j_gene: TRBJ2-7
abundance: many
v_gene: TRBV2
CDR3aa: CASRFHGVYEQYF
CDR3nt: TGTGCCAGCAGGTTCCACGGGGTCTACGAGCAGTACTTC

d_gene: .
j_gene: TRBJ2-7
abundance: .
v_gene: TRBV7-9
CDR3aa: CASSLEVWEQYF
CDR3nt: TGTGCCAGCAGCTTAGAAGTGTGGGAGCAGTACTTC

d_gene: TRBD2
j_gene: TRBJ2-7
abundance: .
v_gene: TRBV28
CDR3aa: CAGSVAGDFYEQYF
CDR3nt: TGTGCCGGGTCGGTAGCGGGGGACTTTTACGAGCAGTACTTC

d_gene: TRBD1
j_gene: TRBJ2-3
abundance: .
v_gene: TRBV7-8
CDR3aa: CASSLAGQFTDTQYF
CDR3nt: TGTGCCAGCAGCTTAGCGGGACAGTTCACAGATACGCAGTATTTT

d_gene: .
j_gene: TRBJ2-5
abundance: .
v_gene: TRBV20-1
CDR3aa: CSARVPLGETQYF
CDR3nt: TGCAGTGCTAGAGTGCCCCTCGGAGAGACCCAGTACTTC

d_gene: .
j_gene: TRBJ1-2
abundance: many
v_gene: TRBV20-1
CDR3aa: CSATRVNGGGYTF
CDR3nt: TGCAGTGCTACCAGGGTTAACGGCGGTGGCTACACCTTC

d_gene: .
j_gene: TRBJ1-3
abundance: many
v_gene: TRBV24-1
CDR3aa: CATSPSGRGNTIYF
CDR3nt: TGTGCCACCAGTCCCTCGGGGCGCGGAAACACCATATATTTT

d_gene: .
j_gene: TRBJ1-5
abundance: .
v_gene: TRBV28
CDR3aa: CASIRAGGQPQHF
CDR3nt: TGTGCCAGCATTAGGGCCGGGGGTCAGCCCCAGCATTTT

d_gene: .
j_gene: TRBJ2-7
abundance: many
v_gene: TRBV6-6
CDR3aa: CASSYPVERRRLYEQYF
CDR3nt: TGTGCCAGCAGTTACCCCGTAGAGAGACGCCGTCTCTACGAGCAGTACTTC

d_gene: TRBD1
j_gene: TRBJ1-5
abundance: many
v_gene: TRBV3-1
CDR3aa: CASSLQGENQPQHF
CDR3nt: TGTGCCAGCAGCCTACAGGGGGAGAATCAGCCCCAGCATTTT

d_gene: .
j_gene: TRBJ2-2
abundance: many
v_gene: TRBV7-2
CDR3aa: CASSTGSYTGELFF
CDR3nt: TGTGCCAGCAGCACCGGAAGTTACACCGGGGAGCTGTTTTTT

d_gene: .
j_gene: TRBJ2-7
abundance: .
v_gene: TRBV10-2
CDR3aa: CASSEPLAWGDQYF
CDR3nt: TGCGCCAGCAGTGAGCCACTAGCTTGGGGCGACCAGTACTTC

d_gene: TRBD2
j_gene: TRBJ2-3
abundance: .
v_gene: TRBV29-1
CDR3aa: CSVCRGGADTQYF
CDR3nt: TGCAGCGTCTGTCGGGGGGGTGCAGATACGCAGTATTTT

d_gene: .
j_gene: TRBJ2-7
abundance: .
v_gene: TRBV2
CDR3aa: CASSERLSGSSYEQYF
CDR3nt: TGTGCCAGCAGTGAAAGGTTAAGCGGTAGCTCCTACGAGCAGTACTTC

d_gene: TRBD1
j_gene: TRBJ1-2
abundance: few
v_gene: TRBV28
CDR3aa: CASSSPTGVLGYTF
CDR3nt: TGTGCCAGCAGTTCCCCTACAGGGGTGTTAGGCTACACCTTC

d_gene: TRBD1
j_gene: TRBJ1-2
abundance: many
v_gene: TRBV15
CDR3aa: CATSRALDRGRANYGYTF
CDR3nt: TGTGCCACCAGCAGAGCTCTTGATAGGGGGCGAGCTAACTATGGCTACACCTTC

d_gene: TRBD1
j_gene: TRBJ2-7
abundance: few
v_gene: TRBV3-1
CDR3aa: CASSHYRGLKGEQYF
CDR3nt: TGTGCCAGCAGTCACTACAGGGGCCTGAAGGGCGAGCAGTACTTC

d_gene: TRBD1
j_gene: TRBJ2-3
abundance: few
v_gene: TRBV23-1
CDR3aa: CASRPDRGQRTDTQYF
CDR3nt: TGCGCCAGCAGGCCCGACAGGGGGCAGCGGACAGATACGCAGTATTTT

d_gene: .
j_gene: TRBJ1-3
abundance: .
v_gene: TRBV18
CDR3aa: CASSPQDTASGNTIYF
CDR3nt: TGTGCCAGCTCACCGCAGGACACGGCCTCTGGAAACACCATATATTTT

d_gene: .
j_gene: TRBJ2-7
abundance: many
v_gene: TRBV18
CDR3aa: CASSPRRDYEQYF
CDR3nt: TGTGCCAGCTCCCCGAGGAGAGATTACGAGCAGTACTTC

d_gene: .
j_gene: TRBJ2-5
abundance: few
v_gene: TRBV14
CDR3aa: CASSQATSSGEGRKTQYF
CDR3nt: TGTGCCAGCAGCCAGGCAACTTCCTCAGGGGAGGGTCGGAAGACCCAGTACTTC

d_gene: TRBD1
j_gene: TRBJ1-1
abundance: .
v_gene: TRBV28
CDR3aa: CASRPPTGTGTTEAFF
CDR3nt: TGTGCCAGCAGACCGCCGACCGGGACAGGGACCACTGAAGCTTTCTTT

d_gene: .
j_gene: TRBJ1-1
abundance: many
v_gene: TRBV29-1
CDR3aa: CSVVWGNTEAFF
CDR3nt: TGCAGCGTTGTATGGGGTAATACTGAAGCTTTCTTT

d_gene: .
j_gene: TRBJ2-1
abundance: .
v_gene: TRBV29-1
CDR3aa: CSVYKDRDWSF
CDR3nt: TGCAGCGTTTACAAAGACAGGGACTGGAGCTTC

d_gene: .
j_gene: TRBJ2-3
abundance: many
v_gene: TRBV6-2/TRBV6-3
CDR3aa: CASTTLGRDTDTQYF
CDR3nt: TGTGCCAGCACGACCCTAGGACGGGACACAGATACGCAGTATTTT

d_gene: TRBD1
j_gene: TRBJ1-6
abundance: many
v_gene: TRBV6-5
CDR3aa: CASSYRWTGELSPLHF
CDR3nt: TGTGCCAGCAGTTACCGGTGGACAGGGGAGCTTTCACCCCTCCACTTT

d_gene: TRBD2
j_gene: TRBJ2-1
abundance: .
v_gene: TRBV7-9
CDR3aa: CASRLGTSAYNEQFF
CDR3nt: TGTGCCAGCAGATTGGGGACTAGCGCATACAATGAGCAGTTCTTC

d_gene: .
j_gene: TRBJ2-3
abundance: .
v_gene: TRBV28
CDR3aa: CASNAERRTDTQYF
CDR3nt: TGTGCCAGCAACGCGGAAAGGCGGACAGATACGCAGTATTTT

d_gene: TRBD1
j_gene: TRBJ2-2
abundance: many
v_gene: TRBV19
CDR3aa: CASMTGATVTGELFF
CDR3nt: TGTGCCAGTATGACAGGGGCAACCGTAACCGGGGAGCTGTTTTTT

d_gene: .
j_gene: TRBJ2-5
abundance: many
v_gene: TRBV29-1
CDR3aa: CSVDGETQYF
CDR3nt: TGCAGCGTTGATGGGGAGACCCAGTACTTC

d_gene: TRBD2
j_gene: TRBJ2-1
abundance: many
v_gene: TRBV9
CDR3aa: CASSVGLAAGGSYNEQFF
CDR3nt: TGTGCCAGCAGCGTAGGGCTAGCGGCCGGCGGCTCCTACAATGAGCAGTTCTTC

d_gene: TRBD2
j_gene: TRBJ2-2
abundance: few
v_gene: TRBV24-1
CDR3aa: CATKGLAGDTGELFF
CDR3nt: TGTGCCACCAAGGGACTAGCGGGGGACACCGGGGAGCTGTTTTTT

d_gene: TRBD2
j_gene: TRBJ2-7
abundance: few
v_gene: TRBV5-5
CDR3aa: CASSQLAADPYEQYF
CDR3nt: TGTGCCAGCAGCCAACTAGCGGCGGACCCCTACGAGCAGTACTTC

d_gene: .
j_gene: TRBJ2-7
abundance: few
v_gene: TRBV6-1
CDR3aa: CASRKQGFHEQYF
CDR3nt: TGTGCCAGCAGAAAGCAGGGTTTCCACGAGCAGTACTTC

d_gene: .
j_gene: TRBJ2-3
abundance: .
v_gene: TRBV29-1
CDR3aa: CSVDLRGTDTQYF
CDR3nt: TGCAGCGTTGATTTACGGGGCACAGATACGCAGTATTTT

d_gene: .
j_gene: TRBJ2-2
abundance: few
v_gene: TRBV11-2
CDR3aa: CASSANRASGELFF
CDR3nt: TGTGCCAGCAGCGCCAACAGGGCTTCCGGGGAGCTGTTTTTT